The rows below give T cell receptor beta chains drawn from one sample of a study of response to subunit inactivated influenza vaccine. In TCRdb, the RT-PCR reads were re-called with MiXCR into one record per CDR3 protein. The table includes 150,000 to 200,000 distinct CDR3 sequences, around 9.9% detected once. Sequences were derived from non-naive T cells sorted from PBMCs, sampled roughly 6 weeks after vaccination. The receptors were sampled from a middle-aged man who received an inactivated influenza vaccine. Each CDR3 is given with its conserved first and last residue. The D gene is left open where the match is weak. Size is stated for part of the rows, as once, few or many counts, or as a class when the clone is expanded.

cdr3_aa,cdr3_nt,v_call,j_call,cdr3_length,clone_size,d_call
CASTYSEYQPQHF,TGTGCCAGCACTTACAGCGAGTATCAGCCCCAGCATTTT,TRBV2,TRBJ1-5,13,many,-
CASSPLWETQYF,TGTGCCAGCAGCCCACTTTGGGAGACCCAGTACTTC,TRBV7-6,TRBJ2-5,12,many,-
CASRTTGTGIYEQYF,TGTGCCAGCAGAACTACCGGGACAGGGATCTACGAGCAGTACTTC,TRBV6-1,TRBJ2-7,15,many,TRBD1
CSATGTTNTGELFF,TGCAGTGCAACCGGGACTACCAACACCGGGGAGCTGTTTTTT,TRBV20-1,TRBJ2-2,14,-,TRBD2
CASSDQPGQGNSGANVLTF,TGTGCCAGCAGCGATCAACCGGGACAGGGGAACTCTGGGGCCAACGTCCTGACTTTC,TRBV9,TRBJ2-6,19,-,TRBD1
CASSQGSGTGRGNQPQHF,TGCGCCAGCAGCCAAGGGTCCGGGACAGGGAGGGGCAATCAGCCCCAGCATTTT,TRBV4-1,TRBJ1-5,18,-,TRBD1
CASSPGRPGADTQYF,TGTGCCAGCAGCCCTGGGCGGCCTGGGGCAGATACGCAGTATTTT,TRBV16,TRBJ2-3,15,-,-
CASSQEASGFGGELFF,TGTGCCAGCAGCCAAGAAGCTAGCGGGTTCGGCGGGGAGCTGTTTTTT,TRBV3-1,TRBJ2-2,16,few,TRBD2
CASRRPNTDTQYF,TGTGCCAGCAGGCGACCTAACACAGATACGCAGTATTTT,TRBV12-3/TRBV12-4,TRBJ2-3,13,-,-
CASRERHPNEKLFF,TGTGCCAGCAGGGAAAGACACCCTAATGAAAAACTGTTTTTT,TRBV6-1,TRBJ1-4,14,-,-
CASSKGSMRGGYGYTF,TGTGCCAGCAGCAAAGGGAGTATGAGGGGCGGCTATGGCTACACCTTC,TRBV21-1,TRBJ1-2,16,-,-
CATSDSGGTEAFF,TGTGCCACCAGTGATTCGGGGGGGACTGAAGCTTTCTTT,TRBV24-1,TRBJ1-1,13,few,-
CASEKTSSNNEQFF,TGTGCCAGCGAAAAGACTAGCAGCAACAATGAGCAGTTCTTC,TRBV6-1,TRBJ2-1,14,few,TRBD2
CASSRAGWEWTQHF,TGTGCCAGTAGCCGGGCCGGGTGGGAATGGACCCAGCATTTT,TRBV19,TRBJ1-5,14,-,-
CASSLGPRSDTDTQYF,TGTGCCAGCAGTTTGGGACCGCGAAGCGACACAGATACGCAGTATTTT,TRBV28,TRBJ2-3,16,many,-
CASSNRGDRPYEQYF,TGTGCCAGCAGCAACAGGGGGGACAGACCCTACGAGCAGTACTTC,TRBV6-1,TRBJ2-7,15,many,TRBD1
CATSSHAVQETQYF,TGTGCCACCAGTTCCCACGCAGTACAAGAGACCCAGTACTTC,TRBV24-1,TRBJ2-5,14,few,-
CASSSYGQGFNEQFF,TGTGCCAGCAGCTCCTACGGACAGGGGTTCAATGAGCAGTTCTTC,TRBV5-6,TRBJ2-1,15,few,TRBD1
CASSLKQTQGNYGYTF,TGTGCCAGCAGCCTAAAACAAACACAGGGGAACTATGGCTACACCTTC,TRBV12-3/TRBV12-4,TRBJ1-2,16,many,TRBD1
CASKMDRLSYEQYF,TGTGCCAGCAAGATGGACAGACTGAGCTACGAGCAGTACTTC,TRBV7-2,TRBJ2-7,14,many,-
CSARDGTRSVYEQYF,TGCAGTGCAAGAGACGGGACCAGAAGCGTTTACGAGCAGTACTTC,TRBV20-1,TRBJ2-7,15,-,-
CASSFRSGSPLHF,TGTGCCAGCAGTTTCAGGAGTGGTTCACCCCTCCACTTT,TRBV12-3/TRBV12-4,TRBJ1-6,13,many,-
CASSFSDYEQYF,TGTGCCAGCAGTTTTTCAGACTACGAGCAGTACTTC,TRBV6-2/TRBV6-3,TRBJ2-7,12,few,-
CASRMRLAGTGELFF,TGTGCCAGCAGAATGCGACTAGCCGGCACCGGGGAGCTGTTTTTT,TRBV28,TRBJ2-2,15,many,TRBD2
CASSLGRRKASSYTF,TGTGCCAGCAGTTTAGGGCGTAGGAAGGCATCCAGCTACACCTTC,TRBV12-3/TRBV12-4,TRBJ1-2,15,many,-
CASRGTGGNTGELFF,TGTGCCAGCAGGGGGACAGGGGGGAACACCGGGGAGCTGTTTTTT,TRBV9,TRBJ2-2,15,-,TRBD1
CASSVVSGSIGYTF,TGTGCCAGCAGCGTAGTTTCTGGGAGCATTGGCTACACCTTC,TRBV9,TRBJ1-2,14,-,-
CASSLGDRVGETQYF,TGCGCCAGCAGCTTGGGGGACAGGGTTGGAGAGACCCAGTACTTC,TRBV5-1,TRBJ2-5,15,-,TRBD1
CASSLRFWGPNEQFF,TGTGCCAGCAGCCTTCGATTTTGGGGCCCCAATGAGCAGTTCTTC,TRBV21-1,TRBJ2-1,15,-,-
CASSGRISDTQYF,TGCGCCAGCAGCGGCAGGATTTCAGATACGCAGTATTTT,TRBV4-3,TRBJ2-3,13,few,-
CASSALPGQSYEQYF,TGTGCCAGCAGCGCCCTCCCGGGACAAAGCTACGAGCAGTACTTC,TRBV7-9,TRBJ2-7,15,few,-
CASSRRDWEDTQYF,TGTGCCAGCAGCCGCAGGGATTGGGAGGATACGCAGTATTTT,TRBV5-6,TRBJ2-3,14,-,-
CASSLYQESEKLFF,TGTGCCAGCAGTTTATATCAGGAAAGTGAAAAACTGTTTTTT,TRBV28,TRBJ1-4,14,-,-
CASSVVRGLNTEAFF,TGTGCCAGCAGCGTAGTTCGGGGCCTTAACACTGAAGCTTTCTTT,TRBV9,TRBJ1-1,15,-,-
CASSQLGQGPDTQYF,TGTGCCAGCAGCCAACTCGGACAGGGGCCAGATACGCAGTATTTT,TRBV14,TRBJ2-3,15,-,TRBD1
CASSPRGELTGELFF,TGCGCCAGCAGCCCCCGGGGAGAGCTCACCGGGGAGCTGTTTTTT,TRBV5-1,TRBJ2-2,15,-,-
CASSLSQANEQFF,TGTGCCAGCAGCCTTTCACAGGCAAATGAGCAGTTCTTC,TRBV3-1,TRBJ2-1,13,many,-
CASSLPGQGGHEQFF,TGTGCCAGCAGCTTACCGGGACAGGGAGGGCATGAGCAGTTCTTC,TRBV7-2,TRBJ2-1,15,-,TRBD1
CASSRNQGTYSYEQYF,TGTGCCAGCAGCCGAAATCAGGGGACCTACTCCTACGAGCAGTACTTC,TRBV13,TRBJ2-7,16,few,-
CASSEIGRGAAYEQYF,TGTGCCAGCAGTGAAATTGGCCGAGGAGCGGCTTACGAGCAGTACTTC,TRBV25-1,TRBJ2-7,16,many,-
CASSFSGGGTDTQYF,TGCGCCAGCAGTTTCAGCGGCGGGGGGACAGATACGCAGTATTTT,TRBV5-1,TRBJ2-3,15,many,TRBD2
CASSQGGTKIYNEQFF,TGTGCCAGCAGCCAAGGCGGGACTAAGATTTACAATGAGCAGTTCTTC,TRBV3-1,TRBJ2-1,16,many,TRBD2
CSARDLGKGRGYGYTF,TGCAGTGCTAGAGATTTAGGAAAGGGGAGGGGCTATGGCTACACCTTC,TRBV20-1,TRBJ1-2,16,few,-
CASSYGRYYEQYF,TGTGCCAGCAGTTATGGTCGCTACTACGAGCAGTACTTC,TRBV27,TRBJ2-7,13,many,-
CSAAQGWRQGNQPQHF,TGCAGTGCTGCCCAGGGGTGGAGACAGGGAAATCAGCCCCAGCATTTT,TRBV20-1,TRBJ1-5,16,-,TRBD1
CSASGQDSYNEQFF,TGCAGTGCTAGCGGCCAGGACTCCTACAATGAGCAGTTCTTC,TRBV20-1,TRBJ2-1,14,many,-
CASSQVTGRIYNEQFF,TGTGCCAGCAGCCAAGTAACAGGGAGAATTTACAATGAGCAGTTCTTC,TRBV4-2,TRBJ2-1,16,many,-
CASSSGRGAGGADTQYF,TGTGCCAGCAGCTCGGGGCGGGGAGCGGGAGGGGCAGATACGCAGTATTTT,TRBV28,TRBJ2-3,17,-,TRBD2
CASSIRTTDGYTF,TGTGCCAGCAGTATCCGGACGACAGATGGCTACACCTTC,TRBV6-2/TRBV6-3,TRBJ1-2,13,few,-
CASSLARDRGRPPNVLTF,TGTGCCAGCAGCTTAGCCAGGGACAGGGGGCGCCCGCCCAACGTCCTGACTTTC,TRBV11-1,TRBJ2-6,18,many,TRBD1
CSAGTGRYEQYF,TGCAGCGCCGGGACAGGGCGTTACGAGCAGTACTTC,TRBV29-1,TRBJ2-7,12,many,TRBD1
CATSMKRRETQYF,TGTGCCACCAGCATGAAGAGGCGGGAGACCCAGTACTTC,TRBV15,TRBJ2-5,13,many,-
CASSRRLAGVVTGELFF,TGTGCCAGCAGCCGCCGACTAGCGGGAGTCGTCACCGGGGAGCTGTTTTTT,TRBV11-2,TRBJ2-2,17,few,TRBD2